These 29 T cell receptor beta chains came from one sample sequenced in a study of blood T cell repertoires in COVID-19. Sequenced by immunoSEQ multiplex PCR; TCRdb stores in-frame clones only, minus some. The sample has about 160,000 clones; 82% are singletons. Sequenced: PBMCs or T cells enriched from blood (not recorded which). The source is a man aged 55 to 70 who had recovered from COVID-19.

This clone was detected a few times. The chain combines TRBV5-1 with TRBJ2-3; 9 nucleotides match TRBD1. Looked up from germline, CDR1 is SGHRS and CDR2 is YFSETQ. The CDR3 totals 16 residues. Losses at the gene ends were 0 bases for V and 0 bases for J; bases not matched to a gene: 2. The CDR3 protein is CASSLDGQGSTDTQYF. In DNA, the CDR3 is TGCGCCAGCAGCTTGGATGGACAGGGGAGCACAGATACGCAGTATTTT.

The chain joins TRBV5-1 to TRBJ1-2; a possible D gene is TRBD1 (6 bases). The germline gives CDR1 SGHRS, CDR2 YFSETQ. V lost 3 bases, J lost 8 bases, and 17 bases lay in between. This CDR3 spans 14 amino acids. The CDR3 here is CASSSNRQGQGYTF. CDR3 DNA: TGCGCCAGCAGCTCGAACAGGCAGGGGCAAGGCTACACCTTC.

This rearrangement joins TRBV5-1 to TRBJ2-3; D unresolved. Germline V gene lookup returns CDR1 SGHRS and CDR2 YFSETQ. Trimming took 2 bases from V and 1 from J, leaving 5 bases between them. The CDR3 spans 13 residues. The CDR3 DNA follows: TGCGCCAGCAGCTTTCCTGGCACAGATACGCAGTATTTT. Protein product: CASSFPGTDTQYF.

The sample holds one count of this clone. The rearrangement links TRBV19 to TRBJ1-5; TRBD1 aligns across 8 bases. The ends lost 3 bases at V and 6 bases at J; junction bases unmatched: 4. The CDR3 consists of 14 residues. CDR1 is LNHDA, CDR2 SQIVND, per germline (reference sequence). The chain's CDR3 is CASSMGTGGQPQHF. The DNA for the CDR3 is TGTGCCAGTAGTATGGGGACAGGAGGTCAGCCCCAGCATTTT.

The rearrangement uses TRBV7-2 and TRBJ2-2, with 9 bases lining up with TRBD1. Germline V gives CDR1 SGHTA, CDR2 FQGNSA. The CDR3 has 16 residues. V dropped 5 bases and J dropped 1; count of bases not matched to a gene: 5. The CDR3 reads CASSQRQGVNTGELFF. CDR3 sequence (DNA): TGTGCCAGCAGCCAAAGACAGGGGGTGAACACCGGGGAGCTGTTTTTT.

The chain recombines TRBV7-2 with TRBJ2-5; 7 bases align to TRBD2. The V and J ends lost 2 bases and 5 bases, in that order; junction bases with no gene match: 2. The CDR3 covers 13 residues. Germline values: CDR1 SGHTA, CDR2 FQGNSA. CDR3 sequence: CASSLLAEETQYF. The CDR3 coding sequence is TGTGCCAGCAGCTTACTAGCGGAGGAGACCCAGTACTTC.

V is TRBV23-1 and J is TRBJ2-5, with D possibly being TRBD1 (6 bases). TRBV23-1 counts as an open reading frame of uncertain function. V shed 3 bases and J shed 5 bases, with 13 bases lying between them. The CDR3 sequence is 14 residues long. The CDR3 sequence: CASSQQGPGETQYF. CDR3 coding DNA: TGCGCCAGCAGTCAGCAGGGGCCGGGTGAGACCCAGTACTTC.

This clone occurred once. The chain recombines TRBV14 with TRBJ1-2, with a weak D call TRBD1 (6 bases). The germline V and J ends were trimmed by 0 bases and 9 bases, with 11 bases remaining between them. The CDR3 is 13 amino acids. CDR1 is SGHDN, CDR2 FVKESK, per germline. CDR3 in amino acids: CASSQDLGQRYTF. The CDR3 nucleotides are TGTGCCAGCAGCCAAGATCTTGGACAGCGCTACACCTTC.

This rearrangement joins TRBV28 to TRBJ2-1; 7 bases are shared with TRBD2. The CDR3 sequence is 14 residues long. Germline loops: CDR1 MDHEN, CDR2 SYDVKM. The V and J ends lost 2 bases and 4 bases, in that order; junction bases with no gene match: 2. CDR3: CASSLGTKYNEQFF. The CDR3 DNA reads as TGTGCCAGCAGTTTAGGGACTAAGTACAATGAGCAGTTCTTC.

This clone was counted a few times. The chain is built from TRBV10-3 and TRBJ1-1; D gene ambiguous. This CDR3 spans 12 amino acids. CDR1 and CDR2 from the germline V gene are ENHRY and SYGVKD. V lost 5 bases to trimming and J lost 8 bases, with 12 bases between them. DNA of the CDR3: TGTGCCATCAGTACTGTACGCGGGGAAGCTTTCTTT. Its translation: CAISTVRGEAFF.

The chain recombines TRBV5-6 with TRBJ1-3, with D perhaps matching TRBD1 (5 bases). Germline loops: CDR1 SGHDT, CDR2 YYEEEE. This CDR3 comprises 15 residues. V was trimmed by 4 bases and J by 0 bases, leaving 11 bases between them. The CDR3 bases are TGTGCCAGCAGCCGAACAGGATTCTCTGGAAACACCATATATTTT. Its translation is CASSRTGFSGNTIYF.

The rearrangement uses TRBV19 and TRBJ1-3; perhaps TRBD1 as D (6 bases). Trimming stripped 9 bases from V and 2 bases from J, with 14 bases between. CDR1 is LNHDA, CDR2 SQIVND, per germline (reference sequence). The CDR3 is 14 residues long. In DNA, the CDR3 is TGTGCCAGCACAGGACAGTTGACTGGAAACACCATATATTTT. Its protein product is CASTGQLTGNTIYF.

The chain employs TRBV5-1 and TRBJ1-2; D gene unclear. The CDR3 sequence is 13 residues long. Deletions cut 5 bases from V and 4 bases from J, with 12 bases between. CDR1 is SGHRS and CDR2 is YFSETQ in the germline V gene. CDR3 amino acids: CASREDQVYGYTF. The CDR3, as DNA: TGCGCCAGCAGGGAGGACCAGGTCTATGGCTACACCTTC.

The CDR3: CASSLEASGSSYNEQFF. CDR3 nucleotides: TGCGCCAGCAGCTTGGAGGCTAGCGGGAGCTCCTACAATGAGCAGTTCTTC. This chain links TRBV5-1 with TRBJ2-1, with 10 bases lining up with TRBD2. J gave up 0 bases and V 0 bases, and 3 bases lay outside the gene matches. The CDR3 length is 17 residues. CDR1 and CDR2 (germline): SGHRS, YFSETQ.

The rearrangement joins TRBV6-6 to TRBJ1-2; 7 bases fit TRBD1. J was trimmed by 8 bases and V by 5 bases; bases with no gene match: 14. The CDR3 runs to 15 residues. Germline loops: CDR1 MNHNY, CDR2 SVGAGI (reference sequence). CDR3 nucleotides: TGTGCCAGCAGTACTGGGAGACAGGGAAAGTACGGCTACACCTTC. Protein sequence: CASSTGRQGKYGYTF.

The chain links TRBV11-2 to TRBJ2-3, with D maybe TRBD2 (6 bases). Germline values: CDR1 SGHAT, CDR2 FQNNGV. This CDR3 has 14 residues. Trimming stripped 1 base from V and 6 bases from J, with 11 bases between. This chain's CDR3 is CASSLGAGMDTQYF. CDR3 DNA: TGTGCCAGCAGCTTAGGGGCGGGGATGGATACGCAGTATTTT.

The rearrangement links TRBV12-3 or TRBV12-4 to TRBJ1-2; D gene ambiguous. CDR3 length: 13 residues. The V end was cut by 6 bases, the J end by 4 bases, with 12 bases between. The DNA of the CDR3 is TGTGCCAGCAGATCCGGGAGGATCTATGGCTACACCTTC. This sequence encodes CASRSGRIYGYTF.

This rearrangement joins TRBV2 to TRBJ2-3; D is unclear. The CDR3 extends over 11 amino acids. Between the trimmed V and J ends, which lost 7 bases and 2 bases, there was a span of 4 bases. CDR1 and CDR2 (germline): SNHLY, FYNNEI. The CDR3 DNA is TGTGCCAGCACCTACACAGATACGCAGTATTTT. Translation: CASTYTDTQYF.

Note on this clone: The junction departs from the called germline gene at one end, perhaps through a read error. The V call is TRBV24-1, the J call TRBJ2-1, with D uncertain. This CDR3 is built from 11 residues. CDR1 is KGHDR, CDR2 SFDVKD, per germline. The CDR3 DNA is TGTGCCACCAGTGACTACCATGAGCAGTTCTTC. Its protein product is CATSDYHEQFF.

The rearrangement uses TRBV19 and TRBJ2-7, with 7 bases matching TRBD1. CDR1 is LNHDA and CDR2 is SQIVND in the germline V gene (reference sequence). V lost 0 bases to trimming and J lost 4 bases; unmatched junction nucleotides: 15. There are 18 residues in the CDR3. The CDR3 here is CASSIETTRTGLGYEQYF. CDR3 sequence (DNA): TGTGCCAGTAGTATAGAAACCACCCGGACAGGTCTTGGGTACGAGCAGTACTTC.

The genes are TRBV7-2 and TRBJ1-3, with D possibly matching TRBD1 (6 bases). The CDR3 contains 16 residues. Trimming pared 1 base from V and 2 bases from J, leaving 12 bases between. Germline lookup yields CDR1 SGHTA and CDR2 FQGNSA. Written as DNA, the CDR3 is TGTGCCAGCAGCTTAGGAGGCAGGGGTACTGGAAACACCATATATTTT. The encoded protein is CASSLGGRGTGNTIYF.

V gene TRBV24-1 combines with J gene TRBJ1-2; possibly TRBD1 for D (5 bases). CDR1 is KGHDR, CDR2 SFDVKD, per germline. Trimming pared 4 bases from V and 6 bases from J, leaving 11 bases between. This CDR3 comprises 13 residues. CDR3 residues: CATSEGVYDGYTF. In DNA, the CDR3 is TGTGCCACCAGTGAAGGGGTTTACGATGGCTACACCTTC.

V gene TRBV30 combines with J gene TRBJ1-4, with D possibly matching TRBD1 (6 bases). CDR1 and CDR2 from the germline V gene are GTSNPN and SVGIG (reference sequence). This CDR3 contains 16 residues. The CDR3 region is CGWTPGVRIRGEKLFF. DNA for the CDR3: TGTGGGTGGACGCCAGGGGTTCGGATTCGGGGTGAAAAACTGTTTTTT.

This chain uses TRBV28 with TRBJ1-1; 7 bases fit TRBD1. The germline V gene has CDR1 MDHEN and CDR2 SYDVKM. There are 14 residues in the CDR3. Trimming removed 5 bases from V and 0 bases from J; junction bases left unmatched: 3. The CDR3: CASSNRGMNTEAFF. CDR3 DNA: TGTGCCAGCAGTAACAGGGGAATGAACACTGAAGCTTTCTTT.

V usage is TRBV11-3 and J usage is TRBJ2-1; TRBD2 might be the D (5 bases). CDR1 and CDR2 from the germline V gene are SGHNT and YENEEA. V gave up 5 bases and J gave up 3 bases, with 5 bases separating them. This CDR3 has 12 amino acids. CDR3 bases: TGTGCCAGCAGCCGGGGCTACAATGAGCAGTTCTTC. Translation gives CASSRGYNEQFF. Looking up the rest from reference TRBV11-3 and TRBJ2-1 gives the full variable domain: EAGVVQSPRYKIIEKKQPVAFWCNPISGHNTLYWYLQNLGQGPELLIRYENEEAVDDSQLPKDRFSAERLKGVDSTLKIQPAELGDSAVYLCASSRGYNEQFFGPGTRLTVL.

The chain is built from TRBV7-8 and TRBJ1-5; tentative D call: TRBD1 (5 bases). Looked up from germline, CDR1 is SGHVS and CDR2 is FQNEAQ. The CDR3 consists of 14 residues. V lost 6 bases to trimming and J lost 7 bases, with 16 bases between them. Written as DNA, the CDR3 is TGTGCCAGCAGACCCCTTCCAGGGTCACAGCCCCAGCATTTT. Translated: CASRPLPGSQPQHF. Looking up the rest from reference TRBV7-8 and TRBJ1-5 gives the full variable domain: GAGVSQSPRYKVAKRGQDVALRCDPISGHVSLFWYQQALGQGPEFLTYFQNEAQLDKSGLPSDRFFAERPEGSVSTLKIQRTQQEDSAVYLCASRPLPGSQPQHFGDGTRLSIL.

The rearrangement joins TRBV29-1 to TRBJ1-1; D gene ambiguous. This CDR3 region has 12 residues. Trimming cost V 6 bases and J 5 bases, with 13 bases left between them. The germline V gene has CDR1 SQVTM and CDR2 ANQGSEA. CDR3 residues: CSVRYYVTEAFF. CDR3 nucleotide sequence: TGCAGCGTGAGGTACTACGTAACTGAAGCTTTCTTT.

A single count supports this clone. CDR3 residues: CASSPQPLDRGLGDTQYF. The CDR3 region has the DNA TGTGCCAGCAGCCCCCAGCCCCTAGACAGGGGATTGGGAGATACGCAGTATTTT. This sequence joins TRBV9 and TRBJ2-3; 8 bases align to TRBD1. The V segment lost 4 bases and the J segment 5 bases; nucleotides outside the gene matches: 18. CDR1 and CDR2 (germline): SGDLS, YYNGEE. The CDR3 contains 18 residues. Filled out from reference TRBV9 and TRBJ2-3, the complete variable domain reads DSGVTQTPKHLITATGQRVTLRCSPRSGDLSVYWYQQSLDQGLQFLIQYYNGEERAKGNILERFSAQQFPDLHSELNLSSLELGDSALYFCASSPQPLDRGLGDTQYFGPGTRLTVL.

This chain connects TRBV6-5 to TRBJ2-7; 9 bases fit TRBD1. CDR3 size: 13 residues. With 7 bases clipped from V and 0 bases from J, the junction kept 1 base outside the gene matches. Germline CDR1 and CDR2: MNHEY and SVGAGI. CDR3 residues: CASMDRGSYEQYF. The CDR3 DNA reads TGTGCCAGCATGGACAGGGGCTCCTACGAGCAGTACTTC.